This T cell receptor beta chain was obtained from a study of blood T cell repertoires in COVID-19. Study details: Some COVID-19 samples were acute and others convalescent; all came from the United States, Italy and Spain. PBMCs, B-cell-depleted T cells, or T cells provided the cDNA or gDNA that made up the material.

Germline V gene lookup returns CDR1 SGHAT and CDR2 FQDESV (reference sequence). The CDR3 contains 16 residues. After removal of 6 bases from V and 2 bases from J, the junction contained 6 bases not matched to a gene. This clone is a singleton in its sample. In the study's own analysis: How many nucleated cells were present was estimated from reference gene primer amplification. Repertoires were generated with immunoSEQ multiplex PCR, while TCRdb's copy carries only in-frame clones and drops some. The V and J calls and the clone size are those of that table, but D and trimming were determined from the DNA. This table holds 55,000 to 85,000 clones, roughly 85% found once.

This sequence joins TRBV11-1 and TRBJ2-2; TRBD1 agrees at 10 bases. Sequenced sample: peripheral blood. The TCR sequence derives from a man aged 60 to 69 with active or convalescent COVID-19. The CDR3 is CASSWTGGLNTGELFF. DNA of the CDR3: TGTGCCAGCAGTTGGACAGGGGGACTCAACACCGGGGAGCTGTTTTTT.